This TCR beta chain was sequenced for a study of T cells in Graves' hyperthyroidism and ophthalmopathy. Overall study findings and caveats: Stable hyperthyroidism was told apart from ophthalmopathy by a model built on 13 V-J features. The model anticipated ophthalmopathy a median around 6 months pre-onset.

Regions amplified from RNA transcripts were the TCR beta CDR3 regions. HTBI primers were employed in a first-round RT-PCR of the TCR CDR3. TCRdb re-called the multiplex PCR reads through MiXCR, storing one row per CDR3 protein. This sample has 500,000 to 600,000 distinct CDR3 sequences; about a sixth occur once, and the top ten carry about 20%. Patients aged 18 to 65 with hyperthyroidism were newly diagnosed, with duration under 2 months. The diagnostic basis comprised clinical symptoms, serum thyroxine and TRAb, thyroid ultrasound and orbital computed tomography. This CDR3 region has 11 residues. The V end lost 4 bases, the J end lost 6 bases, and 8 bases lay between the germline ends. In germline, CDR1 is SGHRS, CDR2 YFSETQ. This clonotype has ten or more counts. Its antigen is unknown.

The specimen was blood. The sequence derives from a woman aged 18-30 years with Graves' hyperthyroidism. J is TRBJ2-7 and V is TRBV5-1; a possible D gene is TRBD2 (6 bases). CDR3 amino acids: CASSRGSEQYF. Here the CDR3 DNA reads TGCGCCAGCAGCCGGGGGAGCGAGCAGTACTTC. The full variable domain, in which reference TRBV5-1 and TRBJ2-7 provide the parts outside the CDR3, is KAGVTQTPRYLIKTRGQQVTLSCSPISGHRSVSWYQQTPGQGLQFLFEYFSETQRNKGNFPGRFSGRQFSNSRSEMNVSTLELGDSALYLCASSRGSEQYFGPGTRLTVT.